The T cell receptor beta chain described here comes from a study of shared clonotypes between healthy human individuals. TCRdb's copy holds only in-frame clones and misses some; the assay was immunoSEQ multiplex PCR. The sample yields some 2,000,000 clones, 95% seen once. The V end lost 1 base, the J end lost 5 bases, and 13 bases lay between the germline ends. Germline CDR1 reads SGHDT; CDR2 reads YYEEEE. The CDR3 sequence is 15 residues long. This receptor was identified in a man in his late teens or twenties in good health. Source material: naive CD4+ T cells sorted from blood. Stated subset: CD45RA+ positively selected. This chain connects TRBV5-6 to TRBJ1-5, with D uncertain. CDR3 region: CASSLRRSSDQPQHF. For the CDR3, the DNA is TGTGCCAGCAGCTTGCGCCGGAGCAGCGATCAGCCCCAGCATTTT.